Each of the 24 T cell receptor beta chains below was sequenced from the same sample in a study of cytotoxic CD8 clonotypes in ibrutinib-treated CLL. Only in-frame clones appear in the TCRdb table, and some are missing; sequencing was by immunoSEQ multiplex PCR. This table has tens of thousands of clones, about 84% appearing once. The specimen was PBMCs, collected at disease progression, from a patient treated with ibrutinib. The receptors shown here come from a human donor with chronic lymphocytic leukemia.

The V gene is TRBV5-1, the J gene TRBJ2-5; TRBD2 matches 7 bases. Germline V gene sequence: CDR1 SGHRS, CDR2 YFSETQ. This CDR3 is 13 amino acids long. V dropped 2 bases and J dropped 4; count of bases not matched to a gene: 2. The CDR3 loop is CASSFTSVETQYF. The CDR3 nucleotides read TGCGCCAGCAGCTTCACTAGCGTAGAGACCCAGTACTTC.

V gene TRBV27 combines with J gene TRBJ2-1, with no clear D. From germline, CDR1 is MNHEY and CDR2 SMNVEV (reference sequence). This CDR3 has 17 residues. V lost 5 bases and J lost 0, with 17 bases in between. CDR3 loop: CASSPLLSVGSYNEQFF. In nucleotides, the CDR3 is TGTGCCAGCAGTCCACTACTTTCTGTGGGCTCCTACAATGAGCAGTTCTTC.

The chain couples TRBV25-1 to TRBJ1-4; 9 bases agree with TRBD1. The CDR3 runs to 15 residues. After removal of 3 bases from V and 7 bases from J, the junction contained 6 bases not matched to a gene. Germline assignment: CDR1 MGHDK and CDR2 SYGVNS. The CDR3 coding sequence is TGTGCCAGCAGTGACTTGGGGACAGGGACTGAAAAACTGTTTTTT. Amino acid sequence: CASSDLGTGTEKLFF. The variable domain in full, completed from reference TRBV25-1 and TRBJ1-4, reads EADIYQTPRYLVIGTGKKITLECSQTMGHDKMYWYQQDPGMELHLIHYSYGVNSTEKGDLSSESTVSRIRTEHFPLTLESARPSHTSQYLCASSDLGTGTEKLFFGSGTQLSVL.

This chain links TRBV4-2 with TRBJ2-7; D gene ambiguous. The CDR3 is 15 amino acids. V was clipped by 0 bases and J by 9 bases, with 18 bases between them. Germline CDR1 LGHNA, CDR2 YNFKEQ. The CDR3 nucleotides read TGTGCCAGCAGCCAAGACGGTCACTTCGGCCGTTGGCAGTACTTC. Protein product: CASSQDGHFGRWQYF.

This sequence joins TRBV5-1 and TRBJ2-5; TRBD1 matches 7 bases. Looked up from germline, CDR1 is SGHRS and CDR2 is YFSETQ. With 4 bases clipped from V and 5 bases from J, the junction kept 8 bases outside the gene matches. CDR3 length: 14 amino acids. The CDR3 nucleotides are TGCGCCAGCAGCCGAGGACAGGTGGAGGAGACCCAGTACTTC. Amino acid sequence: CASSRGQVEETQYF.

Only one count was recorded for this clone. This rearrangement joins TRBV5-1 to TRBJ2-1; TRBD1 matches at 7 bases. The V and J ends lost 4 bases and 0 bases, in that order; junction bases with no gene match: 7. The V gene's germline CDR1 is SGHRS and CDR2 YFSETQ. This CDR3 spans 16 amino acids. The CDR3 reads CASSPGQTSSYNEQFF. CDR3 in DNA: TGCGCCAGCAGCCCGGGACAGACGAGCTCCTACAATGAGCAGTTCTTC. The whole variable domain, remainder taken from reference TRBV5-1 and TRBJ2-1, is KAGVTQTPRYLIKTRGQQVTLSCSPISGHRSVSWYQQTPGQGLQFLFEYFSETQRNKGNFPGRFSGRQFSNSRSEMNVSTLELGDSALYLCASSPGQTSSYNEQFFGPGTRLTVL.

V is TRBV7-3 and J is TRBJ2-2; D is ambiguous. This CDR3 spans 12 amino acids. The germline V gene encodes CDR1 SGHTA and CDR2 FQGTGA. V lost 3 bases, J lost 3 bases, and 2 bases lay in between. The CDR3 DNA follows: TGTGCCAGCAGCTTTTACACCGGGGAGCTGTTTTTT. Translating it yields CASSFYTGELFF.

This chain connects TRBV28 to TRBJ2-7; D is possibly TRBD1 (6 bases). CDR3 size: 14 residues. Trimming pared 2 bases from V and 3 bases from J, leaving 11 bases between. Germline values: CDR1 MDHEN, CDR2 SYDVKM. The CDR3 bases are TGTGCCAGCAGTTTAGGGGGCAGTCACTACGAGCAGTACTTC. This encodes CASSLGGSHYEQYF.

The rearrangement uses TRBV5-1 and TRBJ2-1; 12 bases map to TRBD2. Germline CDR1 SGHRS, CDR2 YFSETQ. V was clipped by 0 bases and J by 15 bases; unmatched bases: 10. There are 15 residues in the CDR3. CDR3 DNA sequence: TGCGCCAGCAGCTTGGCCCTAGCGGGAGGGCCTCATCGGTTCTTC. Its translation is CASSLALAGGPHRFF.

The chain recombines TRBV7-8 with TRBJ2-7; 8 bases are shared with TRBD1. Germline CDR1 reads SGHVS; CDR2 reads FQNEAQ. The CDR3 sequence is 16 residues long. The junction had 11 bases not matched to a gene; V was cut back by 5 bases and J by 2 bases. CDR3 sequence (DNA): TGTGCCAGCAGCCCGAGCCGGGGGACAGGAACCTACGAGCAGTACTTC. Translated, it gives CASSPSRGTGTYEQYF.

J is TRBJ2-7 and V is TRBV20-1, with unresolved D. CDR1 is DFQATT, CDR2 SNEGSKA, per germline (reference sequence). The CDR3 extends over 11 amino acids. V dropped 3 bases and J dropped 4 bases, with 7 bases sitting between them. CDR3: CSARALYEQYF. CDR3 nucleotide sequence: TGCAGTGCTAGGGCGCTATACGAGCAGTACTTC.

V gene TRBV5-4 combines with J gene TRBJ2-1, with D perhaps matching TRBD2 (6 bases). Per germline, CDR1 SGHNT and CDR2 YYREEE (reference sequence). V lost 4 bases, J lost 3 bases, and 20 bases lay in between. This CDR3 region has 17 residues. CDR3 DNA sequence: TGTGCCAGCAGCCCCCTGGGGGGAACGAACGGCTACAATGAGCAGTTCTTC. Translating gives CASSPLGGTNGYNEQFF.

The J gene is TRBJ1-6, the V gene TRBV11-1, with 10 positions matching TRBD1. CDR1 is SGHAT and CDR2 is FQDESV in the germline V gene (reference sequence). Germline trimming cut 8 bases from V and 7 bases from J; bases unmatched to any gene: 5. The CDR3 length is 14 residues. The chain's CDR3 is CASADRGQNSPLHF. CDR3 sequence (DNA): TGTGCCAGCGCTGACAGGGGGCAAAATTCACCCCTCCACTTT.

The V call is TRBV4-1, the J call TRBJ1-2, with 7 positions matching TRBD1. Trimming removed 1 base from V and 3 bases from J; junction bases left unmatched: 5. In germline, CDR1 is MGHRA, CDR2 YSYEKL. The CDR3 totals 15 residues. CDR3 sequence: CASSQVGDRDYGYTF. Here the CDR3 DNA reads TGCGCCAGCAGCCAAGTCGGAGACAGGGACTATGGCTACACCTTC.

J is TRBJ2-6 and V is TRBV18; no clear D. V lost 5 bases, J lost 2 bases, and 10 bases lay in between. CDR1 KGHSH and CDR2 LQKENI come from the germline V gene. The CDR3 sequence is 15 residues long. The CDR3 DNA reads as TGTGCCAGCTCATCGCCCGTGGCTGGGGCCAACGTCCTGACTTTC. This encodes CASSSPVAGANVLTF.

The chain links TRBV7-6 to TRBJ2-7; 9 positions match TRBD1. The J segment lost 6 bases and the V segment lost 3 bases, leaving 15 bases of the junction unmatched. Germline V gene lookup returns CDR1 SGHVS and CDR2 FNYEAQ. CDR3 length: 17 amino acids. The CDR3 DNA sequence: TGTGCCAGCAGCTTCAAGAATCCGGGACAGGGAGTCAGCGAGCAGTACTTC. As protein: CASSFKNPGQGVSEQYF.

This clone was picked up a small number of times. The J gene is TRBJ1-6, the V gene TRBV30; the D is unclear. This CDR3 region has 13 residues. Germline V CDR1 and CDR2: GTSNPN, SVGIG (reference sequence). V gave up 3 bases and J gave up 4 bases, with 7 bases separating them. In DNA, the CDR3 is TGTGCCTGGAGGGAGGGTTATAATTCACCCCTCCACTTT. This encodes CAWREGYNSPLHF.

This clone was found once. This chain uses TRBV10-3 with TRBJ1-2; perhaps TRBD1 as D (5 bases). This CDR3 spans 12 amino acids. Trimming left V 10 bases short and J 7 bases short, with 16 bases between. Germline loops: CDR1 ENHRY, CDR2 SYGVKD. The CDR3 DNA reads TGTGCCACCCGGGGGGGAGATTCTGGCTACACCTTC. It yields the protein CATRGGDSGYTF.

The CDR3 is CASSFGGAIQETQYF. The DNA of the CDR3 is TGTGCCAGCAGTTTTGGAGGGGCCATCCAAGAGACCCAGTACTTC. This chain joins TRBV27 and TRBJ2-5; perhaps TRBD2 as D (6 bases). This CDR3 has 15 amino acids. The germline gives CDR1 MNHEY, CDR2 SMNVEV (reference sequence). V shed 3 bases and J shed 1 base, with 12 bases lying between them.

The rearrangement links TRBV5-1 to TRBJ2-3; 8 bases are shared with TRBD2. CDR3 length: 15 amino acids. The V gene end was trimmed by 1 base and the J gene end by 5 bases; junction bases not matched to a gene: 6. The germline V gene encodes CDR1 SGHRS and CDR2 YFSETQ. The CDR3 DNA reads TGCGCCAGCAGCTTGACCGGGACTAGGGAAGATACGCAGTATTTT. Protein sequence: CASSLTGTREDTQYF.

The chain couples TRBV10-3 to TRBJ2-2; 9 bases line up with TRBD2. The V gene end was trimmed by 4 bases and the J gene end by 5 bases; junction bases not matched to a gene: 5. The CDR3 covers 15 residues. Per the germline V gene, CDR1 is ENHRY and CDR2 is SYGVKD. The CDR3 DNA reads as TGTGCCATCAGTGCGAGCGGGAGGTTAACCGGGGAGCTGTTTTTT. Protein product: CAISASGRLTGELFF.

This chain joins TRBV7-2 and TRBJ2-1; 10 nucleotides line up with TRBD2. The CDR3 loop spans 17 amino acids. J lost 3 bases, V lost 5 bases, and 10 bases had no gene match. CDR1 and CDR2 (germline): SGHTA, FQGNSA. DNA of the CDR3: TGTGCCAGCAGCCCCGGTCGGGGACTAGCGTTCTACAATGAGCAGTTCTTC. Amino acid sequence: CASSPGRGLAFYNEQFF.

The V call is TRBV18, the J call TRBJ2-1; 8 bases are shared with TRBD1. The V gene end was trimmed by 6 bases and the J gene end by 6 bases; junction bases not matched to a gene: 7. CDR3 size: 14 residues. From germline, CDR1 is KGHSH and CDR2 LQKENI. Here the CDR3 DNA reads TGTGCCAGCTCCCGAGTCACAGGGGGCAATGAGCAGTTCTTC. Translated: CASSRVTGGNEQFF.

The chain has TRBV30 and TRBJ1-2; D is uncertain. The CDR3 runs to 10 residues. The germline V gene encodes CDR1 GTSNPN and CDR2 SVGIG (reference sequence). Trimming removed 8 bases at V and 7 bases at J, with 11 bases between. The CDR3 nucleotides are TGTGCCGCCCTTAGAGGTGGCTACACCTTC. Translation gives CAALRGGYTF.